A single sample is the source of the 25 T cell receptor beta chains below, sequenced in a study of blood T cell repertoires in COVID-19. Clones were sequenced by immunoSEQ multiplex PCR, and TCRdb holds only the in-frame ones, with some missing. Among some 180,000 clones listed, roughly four fifths were seen once. What was sequenced was peripheral blood. These receptors were collected from a woman aged 40 to 55 with COVID-19, enrolled during active disease.

J is TRBJ1-2 and V is TRBV7-9; perhaps TRBD1 as D (5 bases). The CDR3 extends over 12 amino acids. In germline, CDR1 is SEHNR, CDR2 FQNEAQ (reference sequence). Trimming removed 5 bases from V and 7 bases from J, with 11 bases in between. The CDR3 is CASSIGQAGYTF. DNA for the CDR3: TGTGCCAGCAGCATCGGACAAGCTGGCTACACCTTC.

This rearrangement joins TRBV28 to TRBJ2-7; TRBD2 aligns across 11 bases. CDR3 length equals 15 residues. With V trimmed by 6 bases and J by 3 bases, 7 bases remained unmatched. Germline V gene lookup returns CDR1 MDHEN and CDR2 SYDVKM. CDR3 in amino acids: CASSRRLAGIYEQYF. In DNA form, the CDR3 reads TGTGCCAGCAGCCGGCGACTAGCGGGAATCTACGAGCAGTACTTC.

The table lists this clone with a few counts. The genes are TRBV6-2 or TRBV6-3 and TRBJ2-2, with 12 bases matching TRBD2. The CDR3 is 18 amino acids. V dropped 5 bases and J dropped 2; count of bases not matched to a gene: 9. CDR1 is MNHEY and CDR2 is SVGEGT in the germline V gene. The CDR3 spells CASSSPSGRAANTGELFF. In DNA, the CDR3 is TGTGCCAGCAGTAGTCCTAGCGGGAGGGCCGCAAACACCGGGGAGCTGTTTTTT.

V usage is TRBV28 and J usage is TRBJ2-1; D remains unclear. Looked up from germline, CDR1 is MDHEN and CDR2 is SYDVKM. Trimming left V 3 bases short and J 9 bases short, with 12 bases between. There are 13 residues in the CDR3. The CDR3 here is CASSLGSSPEQFF. In nucleotides, the CDR3 is TGTGCCAGCAGTTTGGGCTCCAGCCCTGAGCAGTTCTTC.

The chain recombines TRBV10-1 with TRBJ1-1; TRBD1 aligns across 7 bases. Per the germline V gene, CDR1 is WNHNN and CDR2 is SYGVQD (reference sequence). This CDR3 is 13 amino acids long. V lost 0 bases and J lost 8; bases outside the gene matches: 3. CDR3 residues: CASSESPDREAFF. CDR3 sequence (DNA): TGCGCCAGCAGTGAGTCCCCGGACAGGGAAGCTTTCTTT.

The chain recombines TRBV29-1 with TRBJ2-1; D is unresolved. V lost 2 bases and J lost 7, with 6 bases in between. This CDR3 contains 11 residues. Germline CDR1 is SQVTM and CDR2 is ANQGSEA. CDR3 protein: CSVESPNEQFF. In DNA, the CDR3 is TGCAGCGTTGAATCCCCGAATGAGCAGTTCTTC.

Remarks on this clone: The same CDR3 arises from other DNA sequences in this sample as well. The chain carries TRBV9 and TRBJ2-1; D uncertain. Germline loops: CDR1 SGDLS, CDR2 YYNGEE. The CDR3 covers 12 residues. Trimming cost V 0 bases and J 8 bases, with 6 bases left between them. The CDR3 protein is CASSVGAYEQFF. CDR3 coding DNA: TGTGCCAGCAGCGTAGGGGCCTATGAGCAGTTCTTC.

The chain couples TRBV6-4 to TRBJ1-5; tentative D call: TRBD1 (5 bases). CDR3 length equals 17 residues. The germline gives CDR1 MRHNA, CDR2 SNTAGT. The germline V and J ends were trimmed by 3 bases and 0 bases, with 15 bases remaining between them. The CDR3 sequence is CASSDGKGLYSNQPQHF. The DNA for the CDR3 is TGTGCCAGCAGTGATGGGAAGGGGTTGTATAGCAATCAGCCCCAGCATTTT.

This clone was seen only once. This chain connects TRBV5-1 to TRBJ2-5; D not resolved. The CDR3 has 12 residues. V was trimmed by 1 base and J by 2 bases, leaving 3 bases between them. CDR1 and CDR2 (germline): SGHRS, YFSETQ. CDR3 DNA sequence: TGCGCCAGCAGCTTGCAGCAAGAGACCCAGTACTTC. This sequence encodes CASSLQQETQYF.

J is TRBJ2-7 and V is TRBV7-9, with 10 bases lining up with TRBD1. This CDR3 has 15 amino acids. The junction had 10 bases not matched to a gene; V was cut back by 5 bases and J by 6 bases. Germline lookup yields CDR1 SEHNR and CDR2 FQNEAQ (reference sequence). Here the CDR3 reads CASSPGTGVLGEQYF. For the CDR3, the DNA is TGTGCCAGCAGCCCCGGGACAGGGGTTTTAGGCGAGCAGTACTTC.

The chain employs TRBV7-3 and TRBJ2-6; no clear D. This CDR3 comprises 16 residues. CDR1 and CDR2 from the germline V gene are SGHTA and FQGTGA. V lost 4 bases, J lost 3 bases, and 13 bases lay in between. CDR3 DNA: TGTGCCAGCAGCTATCAAGCCGGTATTGGGGCCAACGTCCTGACTTTC. Translating gives CASSYQAGIGANVLTF.

The chain recombines TRBV5-1 with TRBJ2-1; TRBD2 matches at 9 bases. The V gene end was trimmed by 8 bases and the J gene end by 6 bases; junction bases not matched to a gene: 6. There are 13 residues in the CDR3. Germline CDR1 reads SGHRS; CDR2 reads YFSETQ. The CDR3 DNA reads as TGCGCCAGTTCCAGCGGGAGGTCCAATGAGCAGTTCTTC. This gives the protein CASSSGRSNEQFF.

By sample fraction, this clone is medium-sized. This chain links TRBV28 with TRBJ1-5, with 7 bases matching TRBD1. The CDR3 sequence is 14 residues long. Trimming removed 7 bases from V and 7 bases from J; junction bases left unmatched: 10. Germline lookup yields CDR1 MDHEN and CDR2 SYDVKM. The CDR3 is CASTQQGFGQPQHF. The CDR3 DNA reads TGTGCCAGCACCCAACAGGGGTTCGGGCAGCCCCAGCATTTT.

The chain combines TRBV27 with TRBJ2-3; tentatively, D is TRBD1 (6 bases). CDR1 is MNHEY, CDR2 SMNVEV, per germline (reference sequence). The CDR3 runs to 14 residues. Trimming cost V 4 bases and J 4 bases, with 12 bases left between them. In nucleotides, the CDR3 is TGTGCCAGCAGTTCGTGGGGGCATCCAGATACGCAGTATTTT. Translated, it gives CASSSWGHPDTQYF.

V is TRBV10-3 and J is TRBJ2-1; maybe TRBD1 (5 bases). Germline V gene sequence: CDR1 ENHRY, CDR2 SYGVKD. Trimming shortened V by 3 bases and J by 3 bases, and 12 bases separated the two germline ends. This CDR3 spans 15 amino acids. CDR3 nucleotides: TGTGCCATCAGTGAAGGGGCAGATAACTACAATGAGCAGTTCTTC. Its protein product is CAISEGADNYNEQFF.

The genes are TRBV12-2 and TRBJ1-4; TRBD1 is the table's D call and was not checked against the DNA. TRBV12-2 is an annotated pseudogene. This CDR3 has 16 residues. CDR3 in amino acids: CASRSHYRGRKEKLFF. CDR3 nucleotides: TGTGCAAGTCGCTCCCACTACAGGGGGCGGAAAGAAAAACTGTTTTTT.

J is TRBJ2-3 and V is TRBV30; D not certain. The germline CDR1 and CDR2 sequences are GTSNPN and SVGIG (reference sequence). Trimming took off 1 base at V and 4 bases at J, with 6 bases between the two ends. The length of the CDR3 is 12 residues. The CDR3 protein is CAWSGRADTQYF. The CDR3 bases are TGTGCCTGGAGTGGGAGAGCAGATACGCAGTATTTT.

CDR3 sequence: CASSIMNRPYTQYF. DNA for the CDR3: TGTGCCAGTAGTATAATGAACAGACCTTATACGCAGTATTTT. V and J are TRBV19 and TRBJ2-3, with no clear D. Trimming removed 2 bases from V and 7 bases from J, with 13 bases in between. Germline CDR1 reads LNHDA; CDR2 reads SQIVND (reference sequence). This CDR3 has 14 residues.

The genes are TRBV7-3 and TRBJ2-6; a possible D gene is TRBD2 (6 bases). V gave up 1 base and J gave up 4 bases, with 8 bases separating them. The CDR3 is made up of 15 amino acids. CDR1 and CDR2 (germline): SGHTA, FQGTGA. CDR3 amino acids: CASSLSGAGANVLTF. Written as DNA, the CDR3 is TGTGCCAGCAGCTTAAGCGGGGCGGGGGCCAACGTCCTGACTTTC.

V usage is TRBV7-9 and J usage is TRBJ1-1; perhaps TRBD1 as D (5 bases). The V end was cut by 7 bases, the J end by 8 bases, with 23 bases between. The CDR3 totals 15 residues. The germline gives CDR1 SEHNR, CDR2 FQNEAQ (reference sequence). The CDR3 reads CASTTGTNYPVEAFF. CDR3 in DNA: TGTGCCAGCACCACCGGGACTAACTACCCCGTCGAAGCTTTCTTT.

The CDR3 coding sequence is TGTGCCAGCAGTCCCGGGACAGGGAATCAGCCCCAGCATTTT. Translating gives CASSPGTGNQPQHF. The J gene is TRBJ1-5, the V gene TRBV27, with 9 bases that match TRBD1. The ends lost 5 bases at V and 4 bases at J; junction bases unmatched: 3. The germline V gene has CDR1 MNHEY and CDR2 SMNVEV (reference sequence). The CDR3 length is 14 residues.

This clone was observed once. The chain employs TRBV27 and TRBJ1-4; D unresolved. CDR1 and CDR2 (germline): MNHEY, SMNVEV (reference sequence). Trimming stripped 8 bases from V and 7 bases from J, with 23 bases between. There are 16 residues in the CDR3. The CDR3 nucleotides are TGTGCCAGCTTCCCCTCCTGGGCCATTCAAGGTGAAAAACTGTTTTTT. Translation: CASFPSWAIQGEKLFF.

This clone was recorded a few times. The chain employs TRBV3-1 (or the pseudogene TRBV3-2) and TRBJ2-5, with a weak D call TRBD2 (5 bases). This CDR3 is built from 16 residues. Germline CDR1 LGHDT, CDR2 YNNKEL (reference sequence). V was pared by 0 bases and J by 2 bases, with 13 bases between. Here the CDR3 DNA reads TGTGCCAGCAGCCAAGATGCAGTCGGGATACAAGAGACCCAGTACTTC. Translating it yields CASSQDAVGIQETQYF.

V gene TRBV6-6 combines with J gene TRBJ1-1; no clear D gene. The CDR3 is made up of 14 amino acids. The V gene lost 6 bases and the J gene lost 1 base, with 12 bases spanning the gap. In germline, CDR1 is MNHNY, CDR2 SVGAGI (reference sequence). As DNA, the CDR3 is TGTGCCAGCAGAGACTACAAAGGGAACACTGAAGCTTTCTTT. Amino acid sequence: CASRDYKGNTEAFF.

The chain links TRBV9 to TRBJ1-1; 9 nucleotides align to TRBD1. Unmatched junction bases numbered 8, after V lost 0 bases and J lost 5 bases. Germline V lookup: CDR1 SGDLS, CDR2 YYNGEE. This CDR3 is 16 amino acids long. CDR3 in amino acids: CASSVEADGTGTEAFF. The DNA of the CDR3 is TGTGCCAGCAGCGTAGAGGCCGACGGGACAGGGACTGAAGCTTTCTTT.